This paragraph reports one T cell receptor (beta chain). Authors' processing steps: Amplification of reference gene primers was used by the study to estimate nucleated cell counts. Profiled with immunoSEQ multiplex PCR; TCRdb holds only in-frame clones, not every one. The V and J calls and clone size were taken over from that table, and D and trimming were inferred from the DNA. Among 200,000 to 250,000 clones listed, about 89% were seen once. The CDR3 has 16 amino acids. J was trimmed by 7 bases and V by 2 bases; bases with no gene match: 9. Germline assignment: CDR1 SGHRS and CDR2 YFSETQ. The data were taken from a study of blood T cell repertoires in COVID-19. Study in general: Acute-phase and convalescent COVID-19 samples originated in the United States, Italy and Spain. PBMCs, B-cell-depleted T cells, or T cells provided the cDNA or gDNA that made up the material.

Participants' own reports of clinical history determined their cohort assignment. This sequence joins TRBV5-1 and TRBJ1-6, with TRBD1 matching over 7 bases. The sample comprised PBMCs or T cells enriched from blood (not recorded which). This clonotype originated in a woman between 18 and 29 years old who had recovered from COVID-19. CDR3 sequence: CASSFIGTATNSPLHF. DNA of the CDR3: TGCGCCAGCAGCTTTATTGGGACAGCCACGAATTCACCCCTCCACTTT. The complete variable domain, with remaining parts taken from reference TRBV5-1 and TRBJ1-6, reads KAGVTQTPRYLIKTRGQQVTLSCSPISGHRSVSWYQQTPGQGLQFLFEYFSETQRNKGNFPGRFSGRQFSNSRSEMNVSTLELGDSALYLCASSFIGTATNSPLHFGNGTRLTVT.